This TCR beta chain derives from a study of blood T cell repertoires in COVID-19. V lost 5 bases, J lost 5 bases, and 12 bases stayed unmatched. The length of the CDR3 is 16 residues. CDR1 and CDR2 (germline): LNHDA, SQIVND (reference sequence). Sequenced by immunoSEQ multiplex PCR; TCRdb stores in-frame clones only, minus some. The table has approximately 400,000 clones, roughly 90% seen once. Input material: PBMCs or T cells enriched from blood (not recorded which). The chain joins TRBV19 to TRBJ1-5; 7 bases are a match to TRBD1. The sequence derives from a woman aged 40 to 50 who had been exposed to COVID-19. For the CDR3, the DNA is TGTGCCAGTAGTCCCCGGACAGGTACGCGGGATCAGCCCCAGCATTTT. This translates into CASSPRTGTRDQPQHF.